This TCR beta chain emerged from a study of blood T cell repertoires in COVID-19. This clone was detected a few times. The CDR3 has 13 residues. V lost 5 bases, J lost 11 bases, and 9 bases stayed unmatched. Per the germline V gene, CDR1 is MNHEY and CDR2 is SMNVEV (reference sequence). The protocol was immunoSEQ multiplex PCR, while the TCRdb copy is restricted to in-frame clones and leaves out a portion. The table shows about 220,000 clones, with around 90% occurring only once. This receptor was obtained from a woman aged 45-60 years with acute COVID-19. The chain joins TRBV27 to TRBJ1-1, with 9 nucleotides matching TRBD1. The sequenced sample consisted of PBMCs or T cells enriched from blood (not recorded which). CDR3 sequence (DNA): TGTGCCAGCAGTCCATACTCCGGGACAGGGGCTTTCTTT. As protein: CASSPYSGTGAFF.